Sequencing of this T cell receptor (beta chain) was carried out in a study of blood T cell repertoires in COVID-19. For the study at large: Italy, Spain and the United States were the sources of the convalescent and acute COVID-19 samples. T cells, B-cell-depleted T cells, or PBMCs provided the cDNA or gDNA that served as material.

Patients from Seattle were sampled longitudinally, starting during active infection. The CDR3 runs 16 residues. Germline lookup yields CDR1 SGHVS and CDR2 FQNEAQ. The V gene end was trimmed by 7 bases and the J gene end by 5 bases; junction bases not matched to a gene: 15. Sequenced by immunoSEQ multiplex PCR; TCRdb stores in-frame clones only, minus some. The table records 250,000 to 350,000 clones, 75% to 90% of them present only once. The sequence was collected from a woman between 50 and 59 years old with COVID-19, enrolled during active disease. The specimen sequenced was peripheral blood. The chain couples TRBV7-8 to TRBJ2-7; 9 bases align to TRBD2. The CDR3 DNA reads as TGTGCCAGCACAACACCCCGATCGGCTAGCGGGAACGAGCAGTACTTC. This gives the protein CASTTPRSASGNEQYF.